This is a list of T cell receptor beta chains from one sample in a study of blood T cell repertoires in COVID-19. Measured with immunoSEQ multiplex PCR; TCRdb has only the in-frame clones, and not every one. The sample includes 200,000 or so clones, 70% to 90% of them seen just once. Material: peripheral blood. These receptors were collected from a woman aged 40-49 years who had recovered from COVID-19. The CDR3 runs from the conserved cysteine through the conserved F or W. The D gene is left open where the match is weak. Clone sizes are given selectively: once, few, many, or a class where the clone is expanded.

NA,TRBV7-9,TRBJ2-3,NA,TGTGCCAGCAGCTTAGAGGGCGGGAGCACAGATACGCAGTATTTT,CASSLEGGSTDTQYF
NA,TRBV24-1,TRBJ2-3,NA,TGTGCCACCAGTGCGACTACAGATACGCAGTATTTT,CATSATTDTQYF
NA,TRBV7-8,TRBJ1-2,NA,TGTGCCAGCAGCTTTCCGGGGAAGGATGGCTACACCTTC,CASSFPGKDGYTF
TRBD1,TRBV2,TRBJ1-5,NA,TGTGCCAGCAGTGATTTCGGGACAGCGAATCAGCCCCAGCATTTT,CASSDFGTANQPQHF
TRBD1,TRBV18,TRBJ2-1,NA,TGTGCCAGCTCACCACAGGGACAGGGGGCGGGCAATGAGCAGTTCTTC,CASSPQGQGAGNEQFF
NA,TRBV29-1,TRBJ1-1,NA,TGCAGCGCGAGCGGACATCCTGGAACTGAAGCTTTCTTT,CSASGHPGTEAFF
NA,TRBV7-2,TRBJ1-5,NA,TGTGCCAGCAGCTTAGCCTCAGGAAATCAGCCCCAGCATTTT,CASSLASGNQPQHF
TRBD2,TRBV28,TRBJ2-1,NA,TGTGCCAGCAGAGCGGGACTAAACAATGAGCAGTTCTTC,CASRAGLNNEQFF
TRBD1,TRBV7-8,TRBJ1-3,once,TGTGCCAGCAGTCTCACAGGGGCGCAGGATGGAAACACCATATATTTT,CASSLTGAQDGNTIYF
TRBD1,TRBV9,TRBJ1-5,NA,TGTGCCAGCAGCGTAGCAGGGGGCGGTGAGCCCCAGCATTTT,CASSVAGGGEPQHF
TRBD2,TRBV5-1,TRBJ2-2,once,TGCGCCAGCAGCCTAGCGGGAGACCCCGGGGAGCTGTTTTTT,CASSLAGDPGELFF
TRBD2,TRBV9,TRBJ2-1,NA,TGTGCCAGCAGCGTAGCTGCGGCTAGCGGGAGGCGGATTGAGCAGTTCTTC,CASSVAAASGRRIEQFF
TRBD2,TRBV7-2,TRBJ2-3,NA,TGTGCCAGCAGCTCGGGGACTAGCGGCAGCACAGATACGCAGTATTTT,CASSSGTSGSTDTQYF
TRBD2,TRBV7-2,TRBJ2-3,NA,TGTGCCAGCACCCCGGGGGCGGGAGGAGGATATACGCAGTATTTT,CASTPGAGGGYTQYF
TRBD1,TRBV14,TRBJ2-5,NA,TGTGCCAGCAGCGGACGGACAGGCCAATCTGTGACCCAGTACTTC,CASSGRTGQSVTQYF
TRBD1,TRBV18,TRBJ2-1,NA,TGTGCCAGCTCACCTCGAATCGGACAGGGGGGGGCCAATGAGCAGTTCTTC,CASSPRIGQGGANEQFF
TRBD1,TRBV30,TRBJ2-3,NA,TGTGCCTGGAGTGTTACGGACAGGACCACAGATACGCAGTATTTT,CAWSVTDRTTDTQYF
TRBD2,TRBV19,TRBJ2-3,NA,TGTGCCAGTAGCACCTCCGGGACTAGCCTCCCAGATACGCAGTATTTT,CASSTSGTSLPDTQYF
NA,TRBV19,TRBJ2-1,NA,TGTGCCAGTAGTATAGCGGGGACATACAATGAGCAGTTCTTC,CASSIAGTYNEQFF
NA,TRBV30,TRBJ1-3,NA,TGTGCCTGGAGTGTTGGGGCGTTCTCTGGAAACACCATATATTTT,CAWSVGAFSGNTIYF
NA,TRBV7-9,TRBJ2-1,once,TGTGCCAGCAGCCGACTCCTCTCGGGGGAGCAGTTCTTC,CASSRLLSGEQFF
NA,TRBV5-5,TRBJ2-1,NA,TGTGCCAGCAGCCTAGGGGGGAGGGCGGAGAATGAGCAGTTCTTC,CASSLGGRAENEQFF
NA,TRBV19,TRBJ2-6,NA,TGTGCCAGTAGCCTCCAGGGTGGACAGCCCTCTGGGGCCAACGTCCTGACTTTC,CASSLQGGQPSGANVLTF
TRBD2,TRBV6-1,TRBJ2-3,NA,TGTGCCAGCAGTGATCCCGGGACTAGCGGGAGAGGATATACGCAGTATTTT,CASSDPGTSGRGYTQYF
TRBD1,TRBV10-3,TRBJ1-2,few,TGTGCCACCGGACAGGGTGGCTACACCTTC,CATGQGGYTF
NA,TRBV7-8,TRBJ1-5,NA,TGTGCCAGCAGAATGGGAATCGGGGAGAATCAGCCCCAGCATTTT,CASRMGIGENQPQHF